A selection of T cell receptor beta chains follows, all from one sample in a study of cytomegalovirus exposure and HLA in healthy donors. Method: immunoSEQ multiplex PCR; TCRdb's copy keeps in-frame clones and lacks some. This sample carries 60,000 to 95,000 clones, 78% of them seen once, and the ten largest clones take over 7%. Material: PBMCs. Every receptor here comes from a woman aged 40 to 50 in good health and CMV-seropositive. CDR3s include the opening cysteine and the closing phenylalanine or tryptophan. Each record gives: V gene, CDR3 protein.

>TRBV7-2
CASSLPEGRNTDTQYF
>TRBV7-8
CASSQAFFYNEQFF
>TRBV5-4
CASSFGRPAGGYNEQFF
>TRBV28
CASGTVYNEQFF
>TRBV30
CAWSIQGSNQPQHF
>TRBV25-1
CASSEVGRSYEQYF
>TRBV6-5
CASSYPKGQNYGYTF
>TRBV28
CASTRGGDNQPQHF
>TRBV2
CASSEGQGLTEAFF
>TRBV7-9
CASSSQGSYGNTIYF
>TRBV6-5
CASSSGRGLLQETQYF
>TRBV28
CASSGASIVSYNSPLHF
>TRBV7-9
CASSFTIGTNEKLFF
>TRBV6-1
CASIPDRGHSPLHF
>TRBV11-3
CASSTTDNQETQYF
>TRBV28
CASSYNRGYTYGYTF
>TRBV2
CASSSPGQGTYEQYF
>TRBV18
CASSPTSGGSYEQYF
>TRBV27
CASSISTGGYEQYF
>TRBV27
CASSSTGWNQPQHF
>TRBV14
CASSQDLAGWVEQYF
>TRBV15
CATSREVGGSGANVLTF
>TRBV5-4
CASSLVRGPPSGNTIYF
>TRBV5-1
CASSFGHGLNTEAFF
>TRBV19
CASSTGQLTNVLTF
>TRBV7-9
CASSLGGGGTDTQYF